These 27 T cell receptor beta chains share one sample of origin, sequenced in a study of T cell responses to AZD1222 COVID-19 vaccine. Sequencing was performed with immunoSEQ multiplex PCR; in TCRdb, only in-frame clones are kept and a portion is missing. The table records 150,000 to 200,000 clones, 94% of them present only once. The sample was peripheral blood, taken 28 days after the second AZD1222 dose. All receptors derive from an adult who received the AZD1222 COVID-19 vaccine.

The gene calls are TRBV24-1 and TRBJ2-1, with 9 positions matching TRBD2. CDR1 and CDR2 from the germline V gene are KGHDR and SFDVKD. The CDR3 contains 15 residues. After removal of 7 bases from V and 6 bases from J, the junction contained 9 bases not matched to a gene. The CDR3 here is CATRSSGTSSNEQFF. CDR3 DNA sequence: TGTGCCACCAGATCCTCCGGGACTAGCAGCAATGAGCAGTTCTTC.

This CDR3 is CASSGLTGLLGYGYTF. The CDR3 DNA is TGTGCCAGCAGCGGACTGACAGGGCTGCTTGGCTATGGCTACACCTTC. V and J are TRBV14 and TRBJ1-2; 7 bases are shared with TRBD1. Germline CDR1 is SGHDN and CDR2 is FVKESK. The CDR3 has 16 amino acids. Losses at the gene ends were 5 bases for V and 4 bases for J; bases not matched to a gene: 13.

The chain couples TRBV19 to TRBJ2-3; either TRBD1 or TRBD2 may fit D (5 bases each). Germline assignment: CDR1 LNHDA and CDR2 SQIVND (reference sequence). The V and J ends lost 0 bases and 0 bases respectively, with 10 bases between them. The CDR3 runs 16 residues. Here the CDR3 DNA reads TGTGCCAGTAGTATAGAGGGGGATCAAAGCACAGATACGCAGTATTTT. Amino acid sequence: CASSIEGDQSTDTQYF.

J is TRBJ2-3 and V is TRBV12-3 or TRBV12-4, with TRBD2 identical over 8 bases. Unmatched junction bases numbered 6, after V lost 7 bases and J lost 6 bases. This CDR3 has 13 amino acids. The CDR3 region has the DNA TGTGCCAGCAATCCAGCGGGAGTGGATACGCAGTATTTT. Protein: CASNPAGVDTQYF.

The CDR3 bases are TGTGCCAGCGGACAGGGCCAAGAGACCCAGTACTTC. Translation: CASGQGQETQYF. The rearrangement joins TRBV6-5 to TRBJ2-5; the match to TRBD1 covers 8 bases. Germline V gives CDR1 MNHEY, CDR2 SVGAGI. V lost 8 bases to trimming and J lost 1 base; unmatched junction nucleotides: 0. The CDR3 length is 12 residues.

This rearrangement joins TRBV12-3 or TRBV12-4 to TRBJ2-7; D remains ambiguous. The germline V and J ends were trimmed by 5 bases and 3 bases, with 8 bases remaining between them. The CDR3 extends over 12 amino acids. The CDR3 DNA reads TGTGCCAGCAGTCTCGACCACTACGAGCAGTACTTC. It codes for CASSLDHYEQYF.

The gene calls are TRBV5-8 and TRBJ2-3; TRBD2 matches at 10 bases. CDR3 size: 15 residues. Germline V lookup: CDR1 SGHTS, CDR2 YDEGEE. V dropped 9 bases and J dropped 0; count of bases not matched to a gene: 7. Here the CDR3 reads CATRKLAGSTDTQYF. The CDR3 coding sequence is TGTGCCACCCGCAAACTAGCGGGAAGCACAGATACGCAGTATTTT.

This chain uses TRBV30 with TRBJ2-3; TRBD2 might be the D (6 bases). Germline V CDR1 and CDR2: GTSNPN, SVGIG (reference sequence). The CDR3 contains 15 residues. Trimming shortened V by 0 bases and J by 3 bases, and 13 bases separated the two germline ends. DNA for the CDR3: TGTGCCTGGAGTGTAAAAACGGGAGTGACAGATACGCAGTATTTT. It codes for CAWSVKTGVTDTQYF.

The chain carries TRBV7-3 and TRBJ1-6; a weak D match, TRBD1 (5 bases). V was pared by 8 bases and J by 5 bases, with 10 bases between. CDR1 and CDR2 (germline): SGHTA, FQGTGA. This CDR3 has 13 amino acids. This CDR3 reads CASGADHNSPLHF. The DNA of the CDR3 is TGTGCCAGCGGGGCAGACCATAATTCACCCCTCCACTTT.

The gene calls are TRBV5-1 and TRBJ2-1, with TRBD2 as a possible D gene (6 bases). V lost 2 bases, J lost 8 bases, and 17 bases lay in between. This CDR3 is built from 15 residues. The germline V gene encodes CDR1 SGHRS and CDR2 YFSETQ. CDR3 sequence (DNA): TGCGCCAGCAGCTTTACGGAGCTATGGGAGGATGAGCAGTTCTTC. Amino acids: CASSFTELWEDEQFF. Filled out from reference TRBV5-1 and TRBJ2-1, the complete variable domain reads KAGVTQTPRYLIKTRGQQVTLSCSPISGHRSVSWYQQTPGQGLQFLFEYFSETQRNKGNFPGRFSGRQFSNSRSEMNVSTLELGDSALYLCASSFTELWEDEQFFGPGTRLTVL.

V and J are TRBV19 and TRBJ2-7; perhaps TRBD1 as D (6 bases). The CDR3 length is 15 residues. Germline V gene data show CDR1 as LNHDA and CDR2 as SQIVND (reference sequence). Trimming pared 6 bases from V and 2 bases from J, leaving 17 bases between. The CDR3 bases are TGTGCCAGTAGCTTACCCGGACAGCCTCCCTACGAGCAGTACTTC. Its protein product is CASSLPGQPPYEQYF.

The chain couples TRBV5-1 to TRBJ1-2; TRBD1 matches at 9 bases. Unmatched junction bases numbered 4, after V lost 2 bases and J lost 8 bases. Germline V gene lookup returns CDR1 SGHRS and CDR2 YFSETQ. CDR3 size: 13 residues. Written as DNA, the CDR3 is TGCGCCAGCAGCTTTCGGACAGGGGAAGGCTACACCTTC. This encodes CASSFRTGEGYTF.

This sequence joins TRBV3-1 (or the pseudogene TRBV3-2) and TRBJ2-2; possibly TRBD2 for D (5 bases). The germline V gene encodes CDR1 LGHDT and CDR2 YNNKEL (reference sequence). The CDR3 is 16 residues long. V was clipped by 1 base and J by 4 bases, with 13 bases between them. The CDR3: CASSQGSVGVTGELFF. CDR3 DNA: TGTGCCAGCAGCCAAGGGTCTGTGGGAGTCACCGGGGAGCTGTTTTTT.

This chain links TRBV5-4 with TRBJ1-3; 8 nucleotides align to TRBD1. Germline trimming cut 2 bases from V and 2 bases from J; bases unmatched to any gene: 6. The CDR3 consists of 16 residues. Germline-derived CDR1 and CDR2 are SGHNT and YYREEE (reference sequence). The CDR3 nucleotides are TGTGCCAGCAGCTTTACAGGGGGGGCTGCTGGAAACACCATATATTTT. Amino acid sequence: CASSFTGGAAGNTIYF.

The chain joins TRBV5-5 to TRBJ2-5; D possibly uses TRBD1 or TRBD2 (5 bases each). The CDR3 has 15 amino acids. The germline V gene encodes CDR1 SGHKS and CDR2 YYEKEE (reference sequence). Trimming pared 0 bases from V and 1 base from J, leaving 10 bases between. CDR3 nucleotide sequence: TGTGCCAGCAGCTTGGATGGGACGTTCCAAGAGACCCAGTACTTC. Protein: CASSLDGTFQETQYF.

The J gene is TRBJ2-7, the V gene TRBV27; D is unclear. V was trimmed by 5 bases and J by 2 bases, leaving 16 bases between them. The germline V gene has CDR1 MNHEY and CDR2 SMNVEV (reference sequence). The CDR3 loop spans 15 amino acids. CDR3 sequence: CASSPFAILTYEQYF. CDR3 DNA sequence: TGTGCCAGCAGTCCCTTCGCGATACTAACCTACGAGCAGTACTTC.

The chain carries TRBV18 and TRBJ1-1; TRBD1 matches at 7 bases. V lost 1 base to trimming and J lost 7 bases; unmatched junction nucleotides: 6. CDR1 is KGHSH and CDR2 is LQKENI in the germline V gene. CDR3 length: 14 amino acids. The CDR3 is CASSPQKGAGEAFF. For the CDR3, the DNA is TGTGCCAGCTCACCACAAAAGGGGGCAGGTGAAGCTTTCTTT.

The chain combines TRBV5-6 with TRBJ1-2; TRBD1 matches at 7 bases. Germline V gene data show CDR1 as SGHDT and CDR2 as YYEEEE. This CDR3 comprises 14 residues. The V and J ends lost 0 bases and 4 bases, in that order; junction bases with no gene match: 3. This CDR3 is CASSLEGAGYGYTF. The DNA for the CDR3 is TGTGCCAGCAGCTTGGAGGGGGCCGGCTATGGCTACACCTTC.

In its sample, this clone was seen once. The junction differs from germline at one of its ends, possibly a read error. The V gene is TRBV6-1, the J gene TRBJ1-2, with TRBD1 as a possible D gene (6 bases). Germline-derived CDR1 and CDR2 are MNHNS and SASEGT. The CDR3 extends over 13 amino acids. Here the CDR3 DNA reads TGTGCCAGCAGGGAAGGGGGGACCGGTGGCTACACCTTC. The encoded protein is CASREGGTGGYTF.

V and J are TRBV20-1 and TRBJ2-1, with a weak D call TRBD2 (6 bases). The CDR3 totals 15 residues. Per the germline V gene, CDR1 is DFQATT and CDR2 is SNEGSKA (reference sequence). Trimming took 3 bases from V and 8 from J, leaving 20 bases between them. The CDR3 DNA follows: TGCAGTGCTAGTCGTGGGGGGAGTATTAGCGATGAGCAGTTCTTC. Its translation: CSASRGGSISDEQFF.

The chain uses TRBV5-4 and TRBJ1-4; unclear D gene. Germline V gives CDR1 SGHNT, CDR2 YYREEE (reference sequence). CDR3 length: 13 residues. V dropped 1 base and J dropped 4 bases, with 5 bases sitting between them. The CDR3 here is CASSLFGNEKLFF. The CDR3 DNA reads TGTGCCAGCAGCTTGTTCGGTAATGAAAAACTGTTTTTT.

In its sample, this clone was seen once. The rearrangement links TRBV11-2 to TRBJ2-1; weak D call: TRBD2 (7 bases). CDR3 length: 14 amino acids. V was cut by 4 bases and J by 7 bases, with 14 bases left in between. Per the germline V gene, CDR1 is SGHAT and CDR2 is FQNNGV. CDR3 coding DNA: TGTGCCAGCAGCTCGAGGGGGGGTTGGAATGAGCAGTTCTTC. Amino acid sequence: CASSSRGGWNEQFF. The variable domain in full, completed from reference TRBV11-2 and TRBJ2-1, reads EAGVAQSPRYKIIEKRQSVAFWCNPISGHATLYWYQQILGQGPKLLIQFQNNGVVDDSQLPKDRFSAERLKGVDSTLKIQPAKLEDSAVYLCASSSRGGWNEQFFGPGTRLTVL.

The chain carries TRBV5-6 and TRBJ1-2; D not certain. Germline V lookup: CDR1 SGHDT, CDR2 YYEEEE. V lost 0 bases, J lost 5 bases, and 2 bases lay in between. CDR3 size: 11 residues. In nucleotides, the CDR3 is TGTGCCAGCAGCTTGGTGTATGGCTACACCTTC. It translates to CASSLVYGYTF.

DNA for the CDR3: TGTGCCAGCAGCTTGGACGCACCAACCTTATACAATGAGCAGTTCTTC. Its translation is CASSLDAPTLYNEQFF. The chain recombines TRBV5-4 with TRBJ2-1; D ambiguous. The V and J ends lost 0 bases and 4 bases respectively, with 14 bases between them. The CDR3 is 16 residues long. The germline V gene has CDR1 SGHNT and CDR2 YYREEE (reference sequence).

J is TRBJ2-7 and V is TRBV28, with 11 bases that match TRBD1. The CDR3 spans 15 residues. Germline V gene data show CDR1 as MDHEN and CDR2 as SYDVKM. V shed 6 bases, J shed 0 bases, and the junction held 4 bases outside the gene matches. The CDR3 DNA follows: TGTGCCAGCAGATCGGGACAGGGGGACTCCTACGAGCAGTACTTC. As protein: CASRSGQGDSYEQYF.

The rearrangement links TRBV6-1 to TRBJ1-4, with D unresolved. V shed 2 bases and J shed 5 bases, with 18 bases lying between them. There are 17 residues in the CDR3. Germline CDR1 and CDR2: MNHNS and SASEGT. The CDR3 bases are TGTGCCAGCAGTGAAACGGGAACAGTAAGGACGAATGAAAAACTGTTTTTT. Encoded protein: CASSETGTVRTNEKLFF.

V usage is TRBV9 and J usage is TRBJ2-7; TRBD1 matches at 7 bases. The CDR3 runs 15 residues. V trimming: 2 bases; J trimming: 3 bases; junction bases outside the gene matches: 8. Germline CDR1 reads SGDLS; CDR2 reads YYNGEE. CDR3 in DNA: TGTGCCAGCAGCGTTGGGGGACAGACGGTCTACGAGCAGTACTTC. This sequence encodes CASSVGGQTVYEQYF.